The sequence of this TCR beta chain was determined in a study of cytomegalovirus exposure and HLA in healthy donors. As to this clone: Its antigen is unidentified.

Donors came from a validation cohort of 90 to 150 subjects, distinct from the first 666-subject cohort. Whole-study findings and limits: For cytomegalovirus status, the classifier reportedly gave diagnoses with high specificity and sensitivity. Associated with cytomegalovirus, according to the listing, were approximately 160 TCR beta chains.

This CDR3 contains 14 residues. CDR1 SGHKS and CDR2 YYEKEE come from the germline V gene (reference sequence). Trimming shortened V by 4 bases and J by 4 bases, and 12 bases separated the two germline ends. The protocol was immunoSEQ multiplex PCR, while the TCRdb copy is restricted to in-frame clones and leaves out a portion. The sample yields a few hundred thousand clones, over 75% seen once. Sequenced input: PBMCs. The TCR originated in a man aged 18 to 29 in good health and CMV-seropositive. V and J are TRBV5-5 and TRBJ1-5; D gene unclear. The CDR3 protein is CASSAGGGNQPQHF. The CDR3 nucleotides read TGTGCCAGCAGCGCGGGCGGTGGGAATCAGCCCCAGCATTTT.